One sample yielded the 20 T cell receptor beta chains listed below, sequenced in a study of blood T cell repertoires in COVID-19. Assay used: immunoSEQ multiplex PCR; TCRdb lists only in-frame clones, some missing. Here the sample spans 330,000 or so clones, 88% being singletons. Source material: PBMCs or T cells enriched from blood (not recorded which). The receptors here all came from a man aged 25-45 years who had recovered from COVID-19.

The rearrangement uses TRBV29-1 and TRBJ2-7, with 10 bases matching TRBD1. Per germline, CDR1 SQVTM and CDR2 ANQGSEA. The CDR3 runs 13 residues. Germline trimming cut 8 bases from V and 1 base from J; bases unmatched to any gene: 5. CDR3 sequence reads: CSYRDRGSYEQYF. The CDR3 nucleotides read TGCAGCTACCGGGACAGGGGTTCCTACGAGCAGTACTTC.

The chain has TRBV6-5 and TRBJ2-7; the D is unclear. CDR3 size: 11 residues. Per germline, CDR1 MNHEY and CDR2 SVGAGI. V lost 8 bases, J lost 4 bases, and 9 bases lay in between. CDR3 DNA: TGTGCCAGCGGCGGAAATTACGAGCAGTACTTC. It is translated as CASGGNYEQYF.

The gene calls are TRBV6-5 and TRBJ2-1, with 11 bases matching TRBD1. Looked up from germline, CDR1 is MNHEY and CDR2 is SVGAGI. This CDR3 contains 15 residues. Trimming at V came to 7 bases and at J to 5 bases, leaving 7 bases not matched to a gene. The CDR3 bases are TGTGCCAGCATCGAACGGGACAGGGGGAACAATGAGCAGTTCTTC. It specifies CASIERDRGNNEQFF.

This clone has just a few counts. DNA of the CDR3: TGTGCCAGCAGCCCCCCGGATCGCGGGGGGGTGGAGACCCAGTACTTC. Amino acid sequence: CASSPPDRGGVETQYF. The gene calls are TRBV4-2 and TRBJ2-5; 9 bases fit TRBD2. This CDR3 comprises 16 residues. Per the germline V gene, CDR1 is LGHNA and CDR2 is YNFKEQ. Trimming removed 4 bases from V and 5 bases from J; junction bases left unmatched: 11.

The chain has TRBV27 and TRBJ2-1, with unresolved D. The CDR3 consists of 14 residues. Trimming shortened V by 1 base and J by 8 bases, and 12 bases separated the two germline ends. From germline, CDR1 is MNHEY and CDR2 SMNVEV (reference sequence). CDR3 region: CASSLLARPHEQFF. CDR3 DNA sequence: TGTGCCAGCAGTTTATTGGCCAGGCCCCATGAGCAGTTCTTC.

V gene TRBV2 combines with J gene TRBJ2-5, with 7 bases matching TRBD1. Per germline, CDR1 SNHLY and CDR2 FYNNEI. CDR3 length equals 15 residues. With V trimmed by 8 bases and J by 1 base, 10 bases remained unmatched. The CDR3 loop reads CASHLNDRVQETQYF. The CDR3 coding sequence is TGTGCCAGCCACCTGAACGACAGGGTCCAAGAGACCCAGTACTTC.

V usage is TRBV10-3 and J usage is TRBJ2-7; D gene unclear. V lost 0 bases, J lost 3 bases, and 9 bases lay in between. The CDR3 contains 14 residues. Germline CDR1 ENHRY, CDR2 SYGVKD. The CDR3 coding sequence is TGTGCCATCAGTGAGTCCGCGAATTACTACGAGCAGTACTTC. Protein: CAISESANYYEQYF.

This chain uses TRBV5-1 with TRBJ1-2; TRBD1 agrees at 8 bases. This CDR3 comprises 17 residues. Looked up from germline, CDR1 is SGHRS and CDR2 is YFSETQ. V lost 0 bases to trimming and J lost 7 bases; unmatched junction nucleotides: 14. In nucleotides, the CDR3 is TGCGCCAGCAGCTTGGCCGAGGCTGGCAGGGGGCTTGGTGGCTACACCTTC. Encoded protein: CASSLAEAGRGLGGYTF.

This chain links TRBV27 with TRBJ2-3, with D unclear. CDR1 and CDR2 (germline): MNHEY, SMNVEV (reference sequence). This CDR3 has 14 amino acids. V shed 5 bases and J shed 0 bases, with 9 bases lying between them. CDR3 DNA sequence: TGTGCCAGCAGTCAGGCAACTAGCACAGATACGCAGTATTTT. Translation: CASSQATSTDTQYF.

The rearrangement joins TRBV6-1 to TRBJ1-3; 8 bases align to TRBD1. There are 15 residues in the CDR3. V gave up 3 bases and J gave up 7 bases; unmatched junction bases: 8. Looked up from germline, CDR1 is MNHNS and CDR2 is SASEGT. This CDR3 reads CASSDQDRAQNTIYF. CDR3 sequence (DNA): TGTGCCAGCAGTGACCAGGACAGGGCCCAGAACACCATATATTTT.

The V and J genes are TRBV3-1 (or the pseudogene TRBV3-2) and TRBJ1-1, with TRBD1 matching 8 bases. This CDR3 spans 14 amino acids. Per germline, CDR1 LGHDT and CDR2 YNNKEL (reference sequence). Losses at the gene ends were 1 base for V and 10 bases for J; bases not matched to a gene: 8. CDR3: CASSQAQGAGRAFF. The DNA of the CDR3 is TGTGCCAGCAGCCAAGCCCAGGGGGCGGGTCGAGCTTTCTTT.

The CDR3 sequence is CASSVRTDSGYTF. CDR3 coding DNA: TGTGCCAGTAGTGTGAGGACGGACTCCGGCTACACCTTC. This chain joins TRBV19 and TRBJ1-2; no clear D. V lost 5 bases to trimming and J lost 8 bases, with 15 bases between them. The CDR3 loop spans 13 amino acids. Germline V gene data show CDR1 as LNHDA and CDR2 as SQIVND (reference sequence).

The J gene is TRBJ2-1, the V gene TRBV28; perhaps TRBD2 as D (7 bases). The CDR3 covers 13 residues. Trimming left V 11 bases short and J 4 bases short, with 15 bases between. From germline, CDR1 is MDHEN and CDR2 SYDVKM. CDR3 in amino acids: CACWGGAYNEQFF. For the CDR3, the DNA is TGTGCCTGCTGGGGGGGGGCTTACAATGAGCAGTTCTTC.

J is TRBJ1-5 and V is TRBV3-1 (or the pseudogene TRBV3-2); 11 bases align to TRBD1. This CDR3 contains 18 residues. The V and J ends lost 1 base and 7 bases, in that order; junction bases with no gene match: 12. Germline CDR1 and CDR2: LGHDT and YNNKEL (reference sequence). The CDR3 is CASSQASGQGVYLQPQHF. The CDR3 DNA is TGTGCCAGCAGCCAAGCTTCGGGACAGGGGGTTTATTTGCAGCCCCAGCATTTT.

This clone was counted a few times. The V and J genes are TRBV5-1 and TRBJ2-7; TRBD1 agrees at 7 bases. Germline CDR1 is SGHRS and CDR2 is YFSETQ. This CDR3 has 16 amino acids. Germline trimming cut 3 bases from V and 0 bases from J; bases unmatched to any gene: 9. This chain's CDR3 is CASSSRTTGPSYEQYF. The CDR3 nucleotides are TGCGCCAGCAGCTCCAGGACGACAGGGCCCTCCTACGAGCAGTACTTC.

This clone was counted a single time. The chain is built from TRBV18 and TRBJ2-7; a weak D match, TRBD1 (5 bases). The CDR3 runs 15 residues. Germline V gene lookup returns CDR1 KGHSH and CDR2 LQKENI. The germline V and J ends were trimmed by 3 bases and 0 bases, with 12 bases remaining between them. The CDR3 nucleotides read TGTGCCAGCTCACCCGCCAGGGCAAGCTCCTACGAGCAGTACTTC. Protein sequence: CASSPARASSYEQYF.

The V call is TRBV11-2, the J call TRBJ2-1, with 8 bases identical to TRBD1. This CDR3 region has 15 residues. The V and J ends lost 5 bases and 0 bases, in that order; junction bases with no gene match: 3. Germline CDR1 and CDR2: SGHAT and FQNNGV. The CDR3 loop reads CASSPGGVSYNEQFF. The CDR3 DNA follows: TGTGCCAGCAGCCCAGGGGGCGTCTCCTACAATGAGCAGTTCTTC.

The V and J genes are TRBV28 and TRBJ2-5, with TRBD2 as a possible D gene (6 bases). The ends were cut back, 4 bases at V and 7 bases at J, with 13 bases in the middle. Germline values: CDR1 MDHEN, CDR2 SYDVKM. This CDR3 region has 13 residues. The CDR3: CASSWGPEGTQYF. The CDR3 region has the DNA TGTGCCAGCAGTTGGGGACCGGAGGGGACCCAGTACTTC.

The chain carries TRBV9 and TRBJ2-7; 9 bases line up with TRBD1. V lost 0 bases to trimming and J lost 6 bases; unmatched junction nucleotides: 7. The CDR3 has 15 amino acids. Germline assignment: CDR1 SGDLS and CDR2 YYNGEE. CDR3 in amino acids: CASSVGGQGKGEQYF. The CDR3 bases are TGTGCCAGCAGCGTAGGAGGACAGGGGAAAGGCGAGCAGTACTTC.

V and J are TRBV6-1 and TRBJ1-3, with D perhaps TRBD1 (5 bases). Germline V gene sequence: CDR1 MNHNS, CDR2 SASEGT. CDR3 length equals 16 residues. V shed 3 bases and J shed 1 base, with 13 bases lying between them. As DNA, the CDR3 is TGTGCCAGCAGTGAGGCCAGGGTGGCGTCTGGAAACACCATATATTTT. Amino acids: CASSEARVASGNTIYF.